These T cell receptor beta chains were read from a single sample in a study of shared clonotypes between healthy human individuals. Sequencing used immunoSEQ multiplex PCR; TCRdb keeps in-frame clones, though not all of them. The sample includes nearly 1,000,000 clones, about 80% of them seen just once. Sequenced: memory CD4+ T cells sorted from blood. These TCRs come from a man aged 18 to 35 in good health. CDR3s include the opening cysteine and the closing phenylalanine or tryptophan. A D gene is named only where the DNA matches it firmly. Where a row states a size, it is once, few, many or the class of an expanded clone; other rows omit it.

TRBJ2-3 | TRBD2 | - | TRBV5-1 | TGCGCCAGCAGGTTTGACAGGGTAGGAGCGGGGGGTGCAGATACGCAGTATTTT | CASRFDRVGAGGADTQYF
TRBJ1-4 | TRBD1 | - | TRBV6-5 | TGTGCCAGCGGAAAGACAGGGAATGAAAAACTGTTTTTT | CASGKTGNEKLFF
TRBJ2-3 | - | - | TRBV6-6 | TGTGCCAGCAGTAGCGGAGGAGATACGCAGTATTTT | CASSSGGDTQYF
TRBJ2-3 | - | - | TRBV5-6 | TGTGCCAGCACCCCCGTGGGGGGGCCGGGCACAGATACGCAGTATTTT | CASTPVGGPGTDTQYF
TRBJ2-1 | TRBD2 | - | TRBV9 | TGTGCCAGCAGCCCCAGACTAGCGGCTTCCTACAATGAGCAGTTCTTC | CASSPRLAASYNEQFF
TRBJ2-1 | TRBD2 | - | TRBV5-1 | TGCGCCAGCAGCAAACGGACTAGCGGGAGCTACGAGCAGTTCTTC | CASSKRTSGSYEQFF
TRBJ2-3 | - | - | TRBV7-9 | TGTGCCAGCAGCCCCGGGGGACGAAATACGCAGTATTTT | CASSPGGRNTQYF
TRBJ1-1 | - | few | TRBV11-2 | TGTGCCAGCAGCTTGTCGGGGAACACTGAAGCTTTCTTT | CASSLSGNTEAFF
TRBJ2-5 | - | few | TRBV7-9 | TGTGCCAGCAGCTTTAGTTTGACAGGTGGGGAGACCCAGTACTTC | CASSFSLTGGETQYF
TRBJ1-2 | - | - | TRBV5-6 | TGTGCCAGCTATTACCTGGCTGGGGGGGACTATGGCTACACCTTC | CASYYLAGGDYGYTF
TRBJ2-5 | TRBD1 | - | TRBV30 | TGTGCCGGATTACAGGGGGCGCGGGAGACCCAGTACTTC | CAGLQGARETQYF
TRBJ2-5 | - | - | TRBV11-2 | TGTGCCAGCAGCTTCGCGCCCCAAGAGACCCAGTACTTC | CASSFAPQETQYF
TRBJ2-6 | TRBD2 | - | TRBV6-6 | TGTGCCAGCAGTTACCAGCGGGGCGACGTCCTGACTTTC | CASSYQRGDVLTF
TRBJ2-1 | - | - | TRBV6-1 | TGTGCCAGCGTGGGGGGGGCCGGGACCTACAATGAGCAGTTCTTC | CASVGGAGTYNEQFF
TRBJ2-7 | - | - | TRBV5-1 | TGCGCCAGCAGCTTGGAGAGGGGATTGGGCGAGCAGTACTTC | CASSLERGLGEQYF
TRBJ2-2 | TRBD1 | few | TRBV5-5 | TGTGCCAGCAGCTTGTTTGGGACAGGGAACACCGGGGAGCTGTTTTTT | CASSLFGTGNTGELFF
TRBJ2-3 | - | - | TRBV7-2 | TGTGCCACCAACCAGGGCCAGGGGGATACGCAGTATTTT | CATNQGQGDTQYF
TRBJ2-3 | TRBD2 | - | TRBV7-2 | TGTGCCAGCAGTCCAAGGACTAGCGACACAGATACGCAGTATTTT | CASSPRTSDTDTQYF
TRBJ2-2 | - | - | TRBV27 | TGTGCCAGCAGTTCAAACACTCTAGGTAGCACCGGGGAGCTGTTTTTT | CASSSNTLGSTGELFF
TRBJ2-7 | TRBD1 | - | TRBV7-9 | TGTGCCAGCAGCCCCGACAGGGCAGGGGGCGAGCAGTACTTC | CASSPDRAGGEQYF
TRBJ2-1 | - | - | TRBV5-4 | TGTGCCAGCAGCTTCCAGGGGTATGAGCAGTTCTTC | CASSFQGYEQFF
TRBJ2-2 | - | - | TRBV2 | TGTGCCAGCAGTGAGAATATTGGCGGTTGGGACACCGGGGAGCTGTTTTTT | CASSENIGGWDTGELFF
TRBJ1-2 | - | - | TRBV5-1 | TGCGCCAGCAGCTTGGCCAGCGGGGTCTATGGCTACACCTTC | CASSLASGVYGYTF
TRBJ2-7 | - | few | TRBV7-2 | TGTGCCAGCAGCTTAGTCGGCGAGCAGTACTTC | CASSLVGEQYF
TRBJ2-3 | TRBD2 | - | TRBV5-4 | TGTGCCAGCACCCATGGAAGCGGGAGAACAGATACGCAGTATTTT | CASTHGSGRTDTQYF
TRBJ2-1 | - | - | TRBV7-8 | TGTGCCAGCACTCGATCCAGCTCCTACAATGAGCAGTTCTTC | CASTRSSSYNEQFF
TRBJ2-3 | TRBD1 | - | TRBV11-2 | TGTGCCAGCAGCGTTGGGACAGTCAAAAAAGATACGCAGTATTTT | CASSVGTVKKDTQYF
TRBJ1-1 | TRBD1 | - | TRBV6-5 | TGTGCCAGCAGTTCGGGACAGTCGAACACTGAAGCTTTCTTT | CASSSGQSNTEAFF
TRBJ1-6 | - | - | TRBV18 | TGTGCCAGCTCACCCCTTGCCGGGGAAAATTCACCCCTCCACTTT | CASSPLAGENSPLHF
TRBJ1-1 | TRBD1 | once | TRBV7-6 | TGTGCCAGCAGCTTTCGGACAGGGGGTGTGAACACTGAAGCTTTCTTT | CASSFRTGGVNTEAFF
TRBJ2-1 | - | - | TRBV5-1 | TGCGCCAGCAGCGCCGGACCAGACGGAAGCTCCTACAATGAGCAGTTCTTC | CASSAGPDGSSYNEQFF
TRBJ1-6 | TRBD1 | - | TRBV28 | TGTGCCAGCAGTTCTAGGAGGACAGGGGGTAGCTCCTATAATTCACCCCTCCACTTT | CASSSRRTGGSSYNSPLHF
TRBJ2-5 | - | - | TRBV28 | TGTGCCAGCACTTCGCCCAGGCCGGGGAGACAAGAGACCCAGTACTTC | CASTSPRPGRQETQYF
TRBJ1-1 | - | - | TRBV18 | TGTGCCAGCTCACCATCGGAAGGGGCGTTAACTGAAGCTTTCTTT | CASSPSEGALTEAFF
TRBJ1-3 | - | - | TRBV7-6 | TGTGCCAGCAGTGACAGAAGGGCAGGGGGAAACACCATATATTTT | CASSDRRAGGNTIYF
TRBJ2-1 | - | - | TRBV7-2 | TGTGCCAGCAGCCCCGACTCATACAATGAGCAGTTCTTC | CASSPDSYNEQFF
TRBJ2-5 | TRBD2 | - | TRBV7-2 | TGTGCCAGCAGCTCCCGTCCCCAGACTAGCAAAGAGACCCAGTACTTC | CASSSRPQTSKETQYF
TRBJ1-1 | - | - | TRBV28 | TGTGCCAGCAGTTCCCCGGCTGAGTCTGAAGCTTTCTTT | CASSSPAESEAFF
TRBJ1-4 | TRBD1 | - | TRBV6-6 | TGTGCCAGCAGGCTCCGGGACAGAGGTGAAAAACTGTTTTTT | CASRLRDRGEKLFF
TRBJ1-1 | - | - | TRBV6-4 | TGTGCCAGCAGTGATTCGAGCAAGAACACTGAAGCTTTCTTT | CASSDSSKNTEAFF
TRBJ2-3 | - | - | TRBV10-3 | TGTGCCGCCTCTAGCGACTCTCTTAGCACAGATACGCAGTATTTT | CAASSDSLSTDTQYF
TRBJ1-6 | TRBD1 | - | TRBV6-5 | TGTGCCAGCACTGAGGACAGGGGGCTCAATTCACCCCTCCACTTT | CASTEDRGLNSPLHF
TRBJ2-1 | TRBD1 | - | TRBV27 | TGTGCCAGCAGTACCCCGGGACAGGGCCATGAGCAGTTCTTC | CASSTPGQGHEQFF
TRBJ2-7 | TRBD2 | once | TRBV19 | TGTGCCAGTAGTACCCGAACCGGGGGGGGCGAGCAGTACTTC | CASSTRTGGGEQYF
TRBJ2-7 | - | - | TRBV28 | TGTGCCAGCAGCCCCTCGATCGGGAGCTCCTACGAGCAGTACTTC | CASSPSIGSSYEQYF
TRBJ2-5 | TRBD2 | once | TRBV6-5 | TGTGCCAGCAAAGCGGGAAACGGGGAGACCCAGTACTTC | CASKAGNGETQYF
TRBJ2-7 | - | few | TRBV5-6 | TGTGCCAGCAGCCCGGACAGGGGACTAGGCTACGAGCAGTACTTC | CASSPDRGLGYEQYF
TRBJ2-3 | - | - | TRBV6-5 | TGTGCCAGCAGTCCCACCAGGACATACCAAGATACGCAGTATTTT | CASSPTRTYQDTQYF
TRBJ2-2 | TRBD2 | - | TRBV10-3 | TGTGCCATCAGGGCGAACGCTAGCGGAATCACCGGGGAGCTGTTTTTT | CAIRANASGITGELFF
TRBJ1-2 | TRBD1 | once | TRBV19 | TGTGCCAGTAGTCAGGCCGGGACAGTCCTCTCACCCATGGGCTACACCTTC | CASSQAGTVLSPMGYTF
TRBJ2-1 | TRBD2 | - | TRBV27 | TGTGCCAGCTCCCATTGGAGGACTAGTAGCAATGAGCAGTTCTTC | CASSHWRTSSNEQFF
TRBJ1-1 | - | - | TRBV2 | TGTGCCAGCAGTGAACGCCCGGGGAACACTGAAGCTTTCTTT | CASSERPGNTEAFF
TRBJ1-2 | - | few | TRBV5-1 | TGCGCCAGCAGCTTGGCCGACCAGCGGAACTATGGCTACACCTTC | CASSLADQRNYGYTF
TRBJ2-1 | - | - | TRBV10-3 | TGTGCCATCAGGAAAGTTGACGAGCAGTTCTTC | CAIRKVDEQFF